Included here is one TCR beta chain sequence, with context. Germline V lookup: CDR1 KGHSH, CDR2 LQKENI. V shed 3 bases, J shed 6 bases, and the junction held 5 bases outside the gene matches. The CDR3 extends over 14 amino acids. These data belong to a study of blood T cell repertoires in COVID-19. For the study at large: Some COVID-19 samples were acute and others convalescent; all came from the United States, Italy and Spain. PBMCs, B-cell-depleted T cells, or T cells were the source of the cDNA or gDNA that made up the material.

Original processing methods: The authors estimated nucleated cell counts from reference gene primer amplification. Generated by immunoSEQ multiplex PCR, the TCRdb table keeps only in-frame clones and is missing some. V and J calls plus clone size are reproduced from that table; the DNA served to infer D and trimming. Of 210,000 or so clones in the sample, around nine tenths were seen once. This rearrangement joins TRBV18 to TRBJ1-2, with 9 bases fitting TRBD1. Sequencing input: peripheral blood. This TCR came from a woman between 18 and 29 years old who had recovered from COVID-19. CDR3 loop: CASSPGQGGDGYTF. DNA of the CDR3: TGTGCCAGCTCACCGGGACAGGGTGGGGATGGCTACACCTTC.